The clone carrying this T cell receptor beta chain has a count of ten or more. Time point defined: newly diagnosed GD, antithyroid drugs for less than 3 months. Extracted PBMC RNA gave rise to the TCR library. This sample is part of a study of regulatory T cells in long-lasting Graves disease. Study in general: The antithyroid drugs taken by newly diagnosed Graves' patients had been used for under 3 months.

In building TCR beta libraries, iRepertoire HTBI primers were used together with Arm-PCR of CDR3 regions. MiXCR was run by TCRdb on the multiplex PCR reads, yielding one entry per CDR3 protein. The sample holds some 560,000 distinct CDR3 sequences, about 15% seen once. CDR1 and CDR2 (germline): MDHEN, SYDVKM. This CDR3 is 11 amino acids long. Trimming left V 8 bases short and J 5 bases short, with 9 bases between. The same data also contributed to another study, on T cells in Graves' hyperthyroidism and ophthalmopathy. As that study records: Lactation, pregnancy, other autoimmune disease or uncontrolled infection led to exclusion of patients.

The TCR comes from a woman aged 40 to 65 with Graves disease. The source material was peripheral blood mononuclear cells (PBMCs), sampled at new diagnosis, from a patient treated with antithyroid drugs. The rearrangement joins TRBV28 to TRBJ1-1; no definite D call. The CDR3 here is CASRSRTEAFF. For the CDR3, the DNA is TGTGCCAGCCGAAGTAGGACTGAAGCTTTCTTT.